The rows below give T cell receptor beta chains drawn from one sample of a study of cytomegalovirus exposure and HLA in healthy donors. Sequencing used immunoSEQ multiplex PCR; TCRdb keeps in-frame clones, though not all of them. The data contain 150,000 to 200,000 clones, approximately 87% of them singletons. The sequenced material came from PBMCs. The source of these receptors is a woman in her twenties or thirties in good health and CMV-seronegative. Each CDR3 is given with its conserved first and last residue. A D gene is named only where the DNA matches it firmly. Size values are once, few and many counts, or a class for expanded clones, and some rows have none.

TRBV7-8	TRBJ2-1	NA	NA	CASSPISLGEQFF	TGTGCCAGCAGCCCAATTTCTCTCGGTGAGCAGTTCTTC
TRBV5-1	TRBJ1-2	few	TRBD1	CASSWDDRVGVSYTF	TGCGCCAGCAGCTGGGACGACAGGGTCGGTGTATCCTACACCTTC
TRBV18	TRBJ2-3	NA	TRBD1	CASSPYRGNTDTQYF	TGTGCCAGCTCACCTTACAGGGGAAACACAGATACGCAGTATTTT
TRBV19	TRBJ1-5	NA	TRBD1	CASNPEGTDRNQPQHF	TGTGCCAGTAACCCGGAGGGGACAGATCGCAATCAGCCCCAGCATTTT
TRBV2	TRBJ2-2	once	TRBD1	CASGQGATGELFF	TGTGCCAGCGGTCAGGGGGCCACCGGGGAGCTGTTTTTT
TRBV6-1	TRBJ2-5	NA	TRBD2	CASSEERGGPETQYF	TGTGCCAGCAGTGAAGAGCGGGGGGGCCCAGAGACCCAGTACTTC
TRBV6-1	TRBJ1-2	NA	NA	CASSDIVLSYGYTF	TGTGCCAGCAGTGATATTGTTCTAAGCTATGGCTACACCTTC
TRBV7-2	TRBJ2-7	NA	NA	CASSLVGQSSYEQYF	TGTGCCAGCAGCTTAGTTGGACAGAGCTCCTACGAGCAGTACTTC
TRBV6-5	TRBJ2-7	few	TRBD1	CASSYSGTVTYEQYF	TGTGCCAGCAGTTACTCGGGGACAGTGACCTACGAGCAGTACTTC
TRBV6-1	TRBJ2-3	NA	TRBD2	CASSGTSGGPITDTQYF	TGTGCCAGCAGTGGGACTAGCGGGGGCCCTATCACAGATACGCAGTATTTT
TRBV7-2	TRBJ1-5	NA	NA	CASSLSGARSNQPQHF	TGTGCCAGCAGCTTAAGCGGGGCAAGAAGCAATCAGCCCCAGCATTTT
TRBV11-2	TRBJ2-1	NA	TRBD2	CASSSRSGEPYNEQFF	TGTGCCAGCAGCTCCCGTAGCGGGGAACCGTACAATGAGCAGTTCTTC
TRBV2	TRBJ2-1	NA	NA	CASSERGPAIYNEQFF	TGTGCCAGCAGTGAAAGGGGCCCGGCCATCTACAATGAGCAGTTCTTC
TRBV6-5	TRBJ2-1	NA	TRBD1	CASSYRGQGQNNEQFF	TGTGCCAGCAGTTACCGGGGACAGGGCCAAAACAATGAGCAGTTCTTC
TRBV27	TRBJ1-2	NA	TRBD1	CASRDRGSAGNYGYTF	TGTGCCAGCCGTGACAGGGGATCGGCGGGTAACTATGGCTACACCTTC
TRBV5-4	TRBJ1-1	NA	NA	CASSLRGTEAFF	TGTGCCAGCAGCTTGCGGGGGACTGAAGCTTTCTTT
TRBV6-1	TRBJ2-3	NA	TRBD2	CASSGSTSGFTDTQYF	TGTGCCAGCAGTGGATCGACTAGCGGGTTCACAGATACGCAGTATTTT
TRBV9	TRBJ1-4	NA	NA	CASSVGDSRWEKLFF	TGTGCCAGCAGCGTAGGGGACTCGAGGTGGGAAAAACTGTTTTTT
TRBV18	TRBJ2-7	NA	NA	CASSLPGTRSYEQYF	TGTGCCAGCTCACTCCCCGGGACACGGAGCTACGAGCAGTACTTC
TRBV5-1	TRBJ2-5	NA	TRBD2	CASSPGGGLETQYF	TGCGCCAGCAGCCCGGGGGGAGGACTAGAGACCCAGTACTTC
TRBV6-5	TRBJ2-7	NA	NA	CASSYQRGTGQYF	TGTGCCAGCAGTTACCAAAGGGGGACGGGACAGTACTTC
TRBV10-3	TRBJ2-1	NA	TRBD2	CAIRLAAGNEQFF	TGTGCCATCCGACTAGCGGCGGGCAATGAGCAGTTCTTC
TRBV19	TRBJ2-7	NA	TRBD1	CATSSDRSAYEQYF	TGTGCCACCTCTTCGGACAGGTCGGCTTACGAGCAGTACTTC
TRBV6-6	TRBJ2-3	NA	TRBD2	CASSGLVTDTQYF	TGTGCCAGCAGTGGACTAGTCACAGATACGCAGTATTTT
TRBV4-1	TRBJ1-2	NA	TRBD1	CASSQGDRELVGYTF	TGCGCCAGCAGCCAAGGTGACAGGGAGTTGGTGGGCTACACCTTC
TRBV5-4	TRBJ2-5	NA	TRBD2	CASSLDYLAGEQETQYF	TGTGCCAGCAGCTTGGATTACCTAGCGGGGGAGCAAGAGACCCAGTACTTC
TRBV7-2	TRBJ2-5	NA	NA	CASSSGQETQYF	TGTGCCAGCAGCTCGGGACAAGAGACCCAGTACTTC
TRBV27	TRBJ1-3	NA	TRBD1	CASRPDRGRNTIYF	TGTGCCAGCAGACCAGACAGGGGGCGGAACACCATATATTTT
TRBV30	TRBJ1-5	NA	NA	CAWSVAGNNQPQHF	TGTGCCTGGAGTGTGGCAGGGAACAATCAGCCCCAGCATTTT
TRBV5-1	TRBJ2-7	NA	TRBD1	CASSLAWDSFSYEQYF	TGCGCCAGCAGCTTGGCCTGGGACAGCTTCTCCTACGAGCAGTACTTC
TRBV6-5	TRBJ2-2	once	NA	CASSYSNTGGELFF	TGTGCCAGCAGTTACTCGAATACGGGCGGGGAGCTGTTTTTT
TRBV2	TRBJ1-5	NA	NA	CATYIGVGQPQHF	TGTGCCACCTACATAGGGGTGGGTCAGCCCCAGCATTTT
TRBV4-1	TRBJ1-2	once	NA	CASSPVASTGYTF	TGCGCCAGCAGCCCCGTGGCCTCTACGGGATACACCTTC
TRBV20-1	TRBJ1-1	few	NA	CSARQMGGAFF	TGCAGTGCTAGACAAATGGGGGGAGCTTTCTTT
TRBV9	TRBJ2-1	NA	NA	CASSPQAVGYNEQFF	TGTGCCAGCAGCCCACAGGCTGTCGGTTACAATGAGCAGTTCTTC